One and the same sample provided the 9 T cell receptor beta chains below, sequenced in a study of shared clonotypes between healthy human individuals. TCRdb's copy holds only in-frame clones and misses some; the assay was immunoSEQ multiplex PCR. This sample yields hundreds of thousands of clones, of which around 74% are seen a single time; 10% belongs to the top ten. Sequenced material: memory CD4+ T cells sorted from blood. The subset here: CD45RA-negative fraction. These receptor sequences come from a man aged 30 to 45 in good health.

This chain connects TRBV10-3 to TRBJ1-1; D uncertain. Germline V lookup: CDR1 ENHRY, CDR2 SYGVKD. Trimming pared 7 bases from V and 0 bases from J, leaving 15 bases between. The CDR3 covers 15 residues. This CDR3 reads CAITSTRGMNTEAFF. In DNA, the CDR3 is TGTGCCATCACATCCACAAGAGGAATGAACACTGAAGCTTTCTTT.

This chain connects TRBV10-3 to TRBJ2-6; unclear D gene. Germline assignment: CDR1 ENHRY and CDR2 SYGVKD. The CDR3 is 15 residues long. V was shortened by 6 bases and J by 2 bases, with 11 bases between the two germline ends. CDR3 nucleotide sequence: TGTGCCATCAGGGAAGATTTGACTGGGGCCAACGTCCTGACTTTC. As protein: CAIREDLTGANVLTF.

The CDR3 DNA sequence: TGTGCCAGTTGGAACAGAAACACTGAAGCTTTCTTT. The encoded protein is CASWNRNTEAFF. The chain links TRBV19 to TRBJ1-1; D is unclear. CDR3 length: 12 amino acids. Germline lookup yields CDR1 LNHDA and CDR2 SQIVND (reference sequence). Trimming removed 8 bases at V and 2 bases at J, with 9 bases between.

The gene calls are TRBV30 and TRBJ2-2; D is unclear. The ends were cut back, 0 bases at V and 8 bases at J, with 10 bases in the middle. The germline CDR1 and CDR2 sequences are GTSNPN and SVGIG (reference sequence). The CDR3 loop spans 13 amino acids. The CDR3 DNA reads TGTGCCTGGAGTGTACGATGGGCGGGGGAGCTGTTTTTT. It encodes CAWSVRWAGELFF.

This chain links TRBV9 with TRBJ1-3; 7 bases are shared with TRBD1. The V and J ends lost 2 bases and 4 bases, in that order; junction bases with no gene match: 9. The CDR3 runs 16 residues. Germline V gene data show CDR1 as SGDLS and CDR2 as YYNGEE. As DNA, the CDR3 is TGTGCCAGCAGCGTGGGAGGGGGCGCGGTGGGAAACACCATATATTTT. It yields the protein CASSVGGGAVGNTIYF.

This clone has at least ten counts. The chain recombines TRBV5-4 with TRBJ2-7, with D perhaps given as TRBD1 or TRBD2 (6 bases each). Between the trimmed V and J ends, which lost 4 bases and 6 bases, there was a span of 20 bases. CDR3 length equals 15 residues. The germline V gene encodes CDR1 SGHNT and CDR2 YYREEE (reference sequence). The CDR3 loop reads CASSPTLPGAGEQYF. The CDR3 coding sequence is TGTGCCAGCAGCCCCACTTTGCCGGGGGCTGGCGAGCAGTACTTC.

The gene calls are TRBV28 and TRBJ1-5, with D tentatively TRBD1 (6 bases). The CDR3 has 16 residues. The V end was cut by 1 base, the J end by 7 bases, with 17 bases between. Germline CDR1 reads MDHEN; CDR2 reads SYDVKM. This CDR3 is CASSLLGAGDGQPQHF. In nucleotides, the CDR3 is TGTGCCAGCAGTTTATTGGGGGCGGGGGACGGACAGCCCCAGCATTTT.

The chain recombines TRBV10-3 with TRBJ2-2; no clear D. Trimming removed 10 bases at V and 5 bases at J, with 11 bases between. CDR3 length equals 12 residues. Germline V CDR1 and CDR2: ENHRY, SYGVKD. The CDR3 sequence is CATLAVTGELFF. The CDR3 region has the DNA TGTGCCACCCTCGCTGTAACCGGGGAGCTGTTTTTT.

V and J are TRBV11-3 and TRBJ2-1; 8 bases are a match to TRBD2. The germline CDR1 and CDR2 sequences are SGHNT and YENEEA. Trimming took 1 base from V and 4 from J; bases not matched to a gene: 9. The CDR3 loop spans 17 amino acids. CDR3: CASSLGLTSASYNEQFF. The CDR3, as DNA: TGTGCCAGCAGCTTAGGGTTGACTAGCGCTTCGTACAATGAGCAGTTCTTC.